The 32 T cell receptor beta chains below all came from one sample that was sequenced in a study of blood T cell repertoires in COVID-19. The assay was immunoSEQ multiplex PCR, and TCRdb's table has in-frame clones only and misses some. In the table there are some 300,000 clones, around 89% of which are singletons. The sequencing input was PBMCs or T cells enriched from blood (not recorded which). Receptors were obtained from a woman under 30 with acute COVID-19.

The chain uses TRBV3-1 (or the pseudogene TRBV3-2) and TRBJ2-1; tentative D call: TRBD2 (5 bases). CDR3 length: 13 residues. Germline CDR1 reads LGHDT; CDR2 reads YNNKEL (reference sequence). Deletions cut 1 base from V and 8 bases from J, with 9 bases between. The CDR3 here is CASSQGNSDEQFF. Here the CDR3 DNA reads TGTGCCAGCAGCCAAGGGAATAGCGATGAGCAGTTCTTC.

This chain links TRBV28 with TRBJ2-3; 15 bases agree with TRBD2. Trimming took 2 bases from V and 11 from J; bases not matched to a gene: 14. Per germline, CDR1 MDHEN and CDR2 SYDVKM. CDR3 length: 18 amino acids. CDR3 DNA sequence: TGTGCCAGCAGTTTACGAGGTTCTGGACTAGCGGGAGGGCCGATGCAGTATTTT. It yields the protein CASSLRGSGLAGGPMQYF. Full variable domain (outside the CDR3, taken from reference TRBV28 and TRBJ2-3): DVKVTQSSRYLVKRTGEKVFLECVQDMDHENMFWYRQDPGLGLRLIYFSYDVKMKEKGDIPEGYSVSREKKERFSLILESASTNQTSMYLCASSLRGSGLAGGPMQYFGPGTRLTVL.

The chain is built from TRBV19 and TRBJ1-2; D ambiguous. Germline CDR1 and CDR2: LNHDA and SQIVND (reference sequence). The CDR3 runs to 14 residues. The V end was cut by 7 bases, the J end by 7 bases, with 19 bases between. CDR3 sequence reads: CASKSAARESGYTF. The CDR3 DNA follows: TGTGCCAGTAAATCTGCAGCTAGAGAGAGTGGCTACACCTTC.

The gene calls are TRBV29-1 and TRBJ2-7, with TRBD1 identical over 10 bases. Germline CDR1 reads SQVTM; CDR2 reads ANQGSEA. Trimming at V came to 4 bases and at J to 4 bases, leaving 7 bases not matched to a gene. This CDR3 spans 14 amino acids. CDR3 residues: CSVANRDRGYEQYF. The CDR3 nucleotides are TGCAGCGTTGCAAACCGGGACAGGGGATACGAGCAGTACTTC.

V is TRBV10-3 and J is TRBJ2-7; 8 nucleotides agree with TRBD1. The CDR3 contains 14 residues. The germline V gene encodes CDR1 ENHRY and CDR2 SYGVKD. J was trimmed by 4 bases and V by 2 bases; bases with no gene match: 4. In DNA, the CDR3 is TGTGCCATCAGTGAGCCAGGGGGCAATTACGAGCAGTACTTC. Translating it yields CAISEPGGNYEQYF.

The rearrangement links TRBV28 to TRBJ1-1, with a possible D match to TRBD1 (6 bases). This CDR3 is built from 15 residues. Germline V gives CDR1 MDHEN, CDR2 SYDVKM. V lost 1 base and J lost 1, with 10 bases in between. This chain's CDR3 is CASSLSNRANTEAFF. The DNA of the CDR3 is TGTGCCAGCAGTTTATCCAACAGGGCGAACACTGAAGCTTTCTTT.

The chain couples TRBV7-9 to TRBJ2-2; TRBD2 might be the D (5 bases). CDR3 size: 14 residues. The germline gives CDR1 SEHNR, CDR2 FQNEAQ (reference sequence). Trimming removed 5 bases at V and 6 bases at J, with 13 bases between. The CDR3 sequence: CASSTHHGAGELFF. As DNA, the CDR3 is TGTGCCAGCAGCACCCATCACGGGGCCGGGGAGCTGTTTTTT.

This clone appeared a single time. V usage is TRBV3-1 (or the pseudogene TRBV3-2) and J usage is TRBJ2-1, with TRBD2 identical over 11 bases. Trimming cost V 1 base and J 7 bases; bases outside gene matches: 3. CDR1 is LGHDT and CDR2 is YNNKEL in the germline V gene (reference sequence). The CDR3 runs to 15 residues. The CDR3 here is CASSQGLAGTNEQFF. The CDR3 DNA follows: TGTGCCAGCAGCCAAGGACTAGCGGGAACTAATGAGCAGTTCTTC.

This chain connects TRBV7-3 to TRBJ1-5; 9 positions agree with TRBD1. J gave up 2 bases and V 5 bases, and 4 bases lay outside the gene matches. The CDR3 loop spans 15 amino acids. The germline CDR1 and CDR2 sequences are SGHTA and FQGTGA. CDR3 region: CASSLDRGGNQPQHF. The CDR3 DNA is TGTGCCAGCAGCCTGGACAGGGGAGGCAATCAGCCCCAGCATTTT.

The rearrangement links TRBV11-3 to TRBJ2-7; perhaps TRBD2 as D (5 bases). CDR1 and CDR2 from the germline V gene are SGHNT and YENEEA. The CDR3 covers 17 residues. The V end was cut by 1 base, the J end by 4 bases, with 20 bases between. Written as DNA, the CDR3 is TGTGCCAGCAGCTTAGTCGCCGGACTGCCCGGGCGGTACGAGCAGTACTTC. Its protein is CASSLVAGLPGRYEQYF.

This clone was seen only once. The V and J genes are TRBV5-1 and TRBJ2-2, with TRBD2 matching 11 bases. The CDR3 sequence is 15 residues long. The V and J ends lost 4 bases and 3 bases, in that order; junction bases with no gene match: 2. CDR1 is SGHRS and CDR2 is YFSETQ in the germline V gene. The CDR3 nucleotides read TGCGCCAGCAGCCTGGGACTAGCGGACACCGGGGAGCTGTTTTTT. Its protein product is CASSLGLADTGELFF.

This chain connects TRBV7-9 to TRBJ1-5; 9 bases map to TRBD1. The CDR3 runs 16 residues. Losses at the gene ends were 5 bases for V and 5 bases for J; bases not matched to a gene: 10. Per the germline V gene, CDR1 is SEHNR and CDR2 is FQNEAQ (reference sequence). The CDR3 spells CASSRGDRAMDQPQHF. The CDR3 bases are TGTGCCAGCAGCCGCGGGGACAGGGCTATGGATCAGCCCCAGCATTTT.

The chain has TRBV5-5 and TRBJ2-2, with TRBD2 identical over 12 bases. This CDR3 is built from 16 residues. V was clipped by 2 bases and J by 5 bases; unmatched bases: 4. The germline gives CDR1 SGHKS, CDR2 YYEKEE (reference sequence). CDR3 sequence reads: CASSLFGLAGTGELFF. The DNA for the CDR3 is TGTGCCAGCAGCTTATTTGGACTAGCGGGAACCGGGGAGCTGTTTTTT.

The chain uses TRBV18 and TRBJ2-2; TRBD2 might be the D (6 bases). Germline values: CDR1 KGHSH, CDR2 LQKENI. The CDR3 loop spans 18 amino acids. V dropped 3 bases and J dropped 6 bases, with 23 bases sitting between them. The CDR3 sequence: CASSPFGRGGAGAGELFF. CDR3 nucleotide sequence: TGTGCCAGCTCACCGTTCGGTCGTGGCGGGGCCGGTGCCGGGGAGCTGTTTTTT.

This chain uses TRBV23-1 with TRBJ1-4; no firm D call. TRBV23-1 is an ORF for which the function is uncertain. The V gene lost 8 bases and the J gene lost 8 bases, with 15 bases spanning the gap. This CDR3 has 13 amino acids. Written as DNA, the CDR3 is TGCGCCAGCTTACAAAGAGACTGGGAAAAACTGTTTTTT. This codes for CASLQRDWEKLFF.

V is TRBV27 and J is TRBJ2-7; no clear D. V lost 2 bases to trimming and J lost 2 bases, with 7 bases between them. The CDR3 covers 13 residues. Germline values: CDR1 MNHEY, CDR2 SMNVEV (reference sequence). The CDR3 loop reads CASSLSNPYEQYF. DNA for the CDR3: TGTGCCAGCAGTTTAAGCAACCCCTACGAGCAGTACTTC.

The gene calls are TRBV10-3 and TRBJ1-5, with 8 positions matching TRBD1. There are 13 residues in the CDR3. The trim removed 9 bases at V and 5 bases at J, leaving 6 bases unmatched. Germline V gene sequence: CDR1 ENHRY, CDR2 SYGVKD. DNA for the CDR3: TGTGCCATTGGACAGGGTCAGGATCAGCCCCAGCATTTT. As protein: CAIGQGQDQPQHF.

The J gene is TRBJ2-2, the V gene TRBV5-1; 13 bases are shared with TRBD2. CDR3 size: 18 residues. The V segment lost 4 bases and the J segment 5 bases; nucleotides outside the gene matches: 11. Germline V lookup: CDR1 SGHRS, CDR2 YFSETQ. The CDR3 nucleotides are TGCGCCAGCAGCCGCGGGGGACTAGCGGGACCAGGGACCGGGGAGCTGTTTTTT. Its translation is CASSRGGLAGPGTGELFF.

The V and J genes are TRBV7-6 and TRBJ2-3; 8 bases map to TRBD2. J gave up 3 bases and V 1 base, and 3 bases lay outside the gene matches. The CDR3 has 15 amino acids. From germline, CDR1 is SGHVS and CDR2 FNYEAQ. The CDR3 spells CASSLEAGVTDTQYF. The CDR3 nucleotides read TGTGCCAGCAGCTTAGAAGCGGGAGTGACAGATACGCAGTATTTT.

Of note for this clone: The sample contains more than one DNA sequence encoding this CDR3. The chain couples TRBV27 to TRBJ1-1, with a tentative D call TRBD1 (5 bases). From germline, CDR1 is MNHEY and CDR2 SMNVEV (reference sequence). V lost 3 bases and J 2 bases, leaving 7 bases between the germline ends. The CDR3 sequence is 13 residues long. The CDR3 sequence is CASSLQGNTEAFF. The CDR3 coding sequence is TGTGCCAGCAGTTTGCAGGGTAACACTGAAGCTTTCTTT.

The chain couples TRBV28 to TRBJ1-5; 8 bases are a match to TRBD1. With V trimmed by 6 bases and J by 5 bases, 6 bases remained unmatched. Germline lookup yields CDR1 MDHEN and CDR2 SYDVKM. The length of the CDR3 is 14 residues. In nucleotides, the CDR3 is TGTGCCAGCAGCCCCAGGGGGCCGGATCAGCCCCAGCATTTT. Translation: CASSPRGPDQPQHF.

The rearrangement uses TRBV6-5 and TRBJ1-4; D remains unclear. The V gene lost 0 bases and the J gene lost 7 bases, with 12 bases spanning the gap. This CDR3 has 15 residues. Looked up from germline, CDR1 is MNHEY and CDR2 is SVGAGI. CDR3 in DNA: TGTGCCAGCAGTTACTCCGGAGGGTTTGGTGAAAAACTGTTTTTT. This sequence encodes CASSYSGGFGEKLFF.

The V call is TRBV29-1, the J call TRBJ2-1; possible D gene TRBD2, 5 bases. CDR3 length: 13 residues. Germline V gene data show CDR1 as SQVTM and CDR2 as ANQGSEA. V was clipped by 4 bases and J by 4 bases, with 11 bases between them. The CDR3 sequence: CSVGGSNYNEQFF. CDR3 in DNA: TGCAGCGTTGGTGGGAGTAATTACAATGAGCAGTTCTTC.

The J gene is TRBJ1-2, the V gene TRBV27; D not certain. The ends were cut back, 4 bases at V and 0 bases at J, with 15 bases in the middle. Germline V gene sequence: CDR1 MNHEY, CDR2 SMNVEV (reference sequence). CDR3 length: 16 amino acids. The CDR3 DNA reads TGTGCCAGCAGTTCCCTTAGTAAGGGAGCTAACTATGGCTACACCTTC. Its protein is CASSSLSKGANYGYTF.

This clone appeared once. The chain employs TRBV5-1 and TRBJ2-5; the match to TRBD2 covers 7 bases. V shed 0 bases, J shed 2 bases, and the junction held 7 bases outside the gene matches. The CDR3 runs 16 residues. CDR1 is SGHRS and CDR2 is YFSETQ in the germline V gene. CDR3 region: CASSLVPAGRQETQYF. DNA for the CDR3: TGCGCCAGCAGCTTGGTCCCAGCGGGGAGACAAGAGACCCAGTACTTC.

The J gene is TRBJ2-5, the V gene TRBV15; D possibly corresponds to TRBD1 (5 bases). V lost 6 bases to trimming and J lost 5 bases, with 22 bases between them. This CDR3 contains 16 residues. Germline V gives CDR1 LNHNV, CDR2 YYDKDF (reference sequence). The CDR3 DNA reads as TGTGCCACCAGAGGGGAAACAGTCCGTAATAGGGAGACCCAGTACTTC. Its protein product is CATRGETVRNRETQYF. Full variable domain (rest looked up from reference TRBV15 and TRBJ2-5): DAMVIQNPRYQVTQFGKPVTLSCSQTLNHNVMYWYQQKSSQAPKLLFHYYDKDFNNEADTPDNFQSRRPNTSFCFLDIRSPGLGDTAMYLCATRGETVRNRETQYFGPGTRLLVL.

CDR3 nucleotides: TGTGCCAGCAGCGTAGCAGGAAAGCCCGGGGAGCTGTTTTTT. It yields the protein CASSVAGKPGELFF. The chain recombines TRBV9 with TRBJ2-2, with unresolved D. Deletions cut 0 bases from V and 6 bases from J, with 9 bases between. CDR3 length equals 14 residues. CDR1 SGDLS and CDR2 YYNGEE come from the germline V gene.

J is TRBJ2-3 and V is TRBV4-2; 8 bases agree with TRBD1. The CDR3 runs to 15 residues. Per germline, CDR1 LGHNA and CDR2 YNFKEQ. The V and J ends lost 1 base and 6 bases, in that order; junction bases with no gene match: 6. CDR3 sequence (DNA): TGTGCCAGCAGCCAAGGGTCAGGGGGCAGGGATACGCAGTATTTT. This gives the protein CASSQGSGGRDTQYF.

CDR3 amino acids: CASHPEWGADTQYF. In DNA, the CDR3 is TGCGCCAGCCATCCGGAGTGGGGCGCAGATACGCAGTATTTT. The chain has TRBV5-1 and TRBJ2-3; maybe TRBD1 (5 bases). The CDR3 is 14 residues long. Trimming pared 7 bases from V and 4 bases from J, leaving 16 bases between. Germline CDR1 and CDR2: SGHRS and YFSETQ. Full variable domain (remainder filled in from reference TRBV5-1 and TRBJ2-3): KAGVTQTPRYLIKTRGQQVTLSCSPISGHRSVSWYQQTPGQGLQFLFEYFSETQRNKGNFPGRFSGRQFSNSRSEMNVSTLELGDSALYLCASHPEWGADTQYFGPGTRLTVL.

The chain joins TRBV28 to TRBJ1-1, with D perhaps TRBD1 (5 bases). This CDR3 has 13 amino acids. Per the germline V gene, CDR1 is MDHEN and CDR2 is SYDVKM. V lost 4 bases and J 11 bases, leaving 17 bases between the germline ends. The CDR3 DNA reads as TGTGCCAGCAGTTCAGGTTCGGGGGTTTCGGCTTTCTTT. Translation gives CASSSGSGVSAFF.

The chain carries TRBV11-2 and TRBJ2-5; 9 positions match TRBD2. The ends lost 2 bases at V and 5 bases at J; junction bases unmatched: 9. The CDR3 extends over 16 amino acids. Germline V gene data show CDR1 as SGHAT and CDR2 as FQNNGV. CDR3 nucleotide sequence: TGTGCCAGCAGCTTATCGGCGGGAGGGCTCGGGGAGACCCAGTACTTC. Translating it yields CASSLSAGGLGETQYF.

CDR3 coding DNA: TGTGCCAGCAGCTTAGATGGGAGGTGGGACACTGAAGCTTTCTTT. Its translation: CASSLDGRWDTEAFF. The V and J genes are TRBV11-2 and TRBJ1-1, with unresolved D. Trimming pared 0 bases from V and 3 bases from J, leaving 11 bases between. CDR3 length equals 15 residues. From germline, CDR1 is SGHAT and CDR2 FQNNGV.